Each of the 32 T cell receptor beta chains below was sequenced from the same sample in a study of OX40 agonist ivuxolimab in advanced cancers. Sequencing was performed with immunoSEQ multiplex PCR; in TCRdb, only in-frame clones are kept and a portion is missing. The data hold tens of thousands of clones, with around nine tenths observed a single time. The sequences come from CD4+ or CD8+ T cells sorted from blood, collected in a trial of the OX40 agonist ivuxolimab. These receptors were obtained from an adult with an advanced solid tumor such as melanoma, head and neck, liver or kidney cancer.

This clone was found a few times. V and J are TRBV29-1 and TRBJ1-1, with TRBD1 identical over 10 bases. The CDR3 length is 11 residues. The V segment lost 4 bases and the J segment 11 bases; nucleotides outside the gene matches: 4. CDR1 SQVTM and CDR2 ANQGSEA come from the germline V gene. The CDR3 DNA reads as TGCAGCGTTGGACAGGGGGCATCGGCTTTCTTT. This gives the protein CSVGQGASAFF.

CDR3 protein: CASSKRHLTNYGYTF. The CDR3 DNA sequence: TGTGCCAGCAGTAAACGACACCTAACTAACTATGGCTACACCTTC. V usage is TRBV28 and J usage is TRBJ1-2; no reliable D call. V was cut by 5 bases and J by 0 bases, with 13 bases left in between. The germline CDR1 and CDR2 sequences are MDHEN and SYDVKM. This CDR3 comprises 15 residues.

The chain has TRBV6-1 and TRBJ1-2, with D uncertain. Germline CDR1 and CDR2: MNHNS and SASEGT. The CDR3 runs to 13 residues. V was cut by 0 bases and J by 4 bases, with 6 bases left in between. DNA for the CDR3: TGTGCCAGCAGTGAAGCGGCGCTCTATGGCTACACCTTC. Amino acids: CASSEAALYGYTF.

The chain employs TRBV6-1 and TRBJ2-1; 7 nucleotides align to TRBD2. The CDR3 has 11 amino acids. V lost 5 bases, J lost 14 bases, and 6 bases stayed unmatched. CDR1 MNHNS and CDR2 SASEGT come from the germline V gene. The CDR3 nucleotides read TGTGCCAGCAGTTTTGCGGGAGCAAAGTTCTTC. This sequence encodes CASSFAGAKFF.

This chain uses TRBV6-6 with TRBJ1-1, with 7 nucleotides matching TRBD1. V lost 2 bases to trimming and J lost 5 bases; unmatched junction nucleotides: 8. Germline V gives CDR1 MNHNY, CDR2 SVGAGI (reference sequence). The CDR3 totals 15 residues. The CDR3: CASSYPRDSWTEAFF. The CDR3 DNA reads as TGTGCCAGCAGTTACCCCCGGGACAGTTGGACTGAAGCTTTCTTT.

The chain is built from TRBV27 and TRBJ1-1; 7 positions match TRBD1. Germline V gene data show CDR1 as MNHEY and CDR2 as SMNVEV (reference sequence). Trimming cost V 4 bases and J 3 bases; bases outside gene matches: 11. The CDR3 runs 16 residues. CDR3 sequence: CASSSRFRDRHTEAFF. CDR3 sequence (DNA): TGTGCCAGCAGTTCTCGATTTCGGGACAGACACACTGAAGCTTTCTTT.

The rearrangement uses TRBV15 and TRBJ2-1; 9 bases are a match to TRBD2. Germline CDR1 LNHNV, CDR2 YYDKDF (reference sequence). The CDR3 totals 15 residues. The J segment lost 8 bases and the V segment lost 1 base, leaving 6 bases of the junction unmatched. CDR3 loop: CATSRAGTSKDEQFF. The CDR3 nucleotides read TGTGCCACCAGCAGAGCTGGGACTAGCAAAGATGAGCAGTTCTTC.

The chain recombines TRBV27 with TRBJ2-7; D unclear. The germline V gene encodes CDR1 MNHEY and CDR2 SMNVEV (reference sequence). This CDR3 comprises 13 residues. The ends were cut back, 5 bases at V and 1 base at J, with 9 bases in the middle. CDR3 coding DNA: TGTGCCAGCAGTAGCCCTAATTCCTACGAGCAGTACTTC. The encoded protein is CASSSPNSYEQYF.

This chain joins TRBV6-5 and TRBJ2-7, with TRBD2 matching over 8 bases. This CDR3 is built from 15 residues. Germline trimming cut 0 bases from V and 6 bases from J; bases unmatched to any gene: 7. From germline, CDR1 is MNHEY and CDR2 SVGAGI. The CDR3 DNA reads TGTGCCAGCAGTTACTCCGGTAGCGGGGCGCCCGAGCAGTACTTC. It encodes CASSYSGSGAPEQYF.

CDR3 protein: CASSPDRGEPQHF. In DNA form, the CDR3 reads TGTGCCAGCTCACCAGACAGGGGTGAGCCCCAGCATTTT. This rearrangement joins TRBV18 to TRBJ1-5; 8 bases map to TRBD1. Germline trimming cut 2 bases from V and 8 bases from J; bases unmatched to any gene: 2. Germline-derived CDR1 and CDR2 are KGHSH and LQKENI. CDR3 size: 13 residues.

Here the CDR3 reads CASSVAASGRAGEQYF. CDR3 sequence (DNA): TGTGCCAGCAGCGTAGCGGCTAGCGGGAGGGCCGGAGAGCAGTACTTC. The chain links TRBV9 to TRBJ2-7; TRBD2 aligns across 12 bases. V lost 0 bases, J lost 7 bases, and 8 bases stayed unmatched. CDR3 length: 16 residues. Germline V gives CDR1 SGDLS, CDR2 YYNGEE.

The chain carries TRBV27 and TRBJ2-3; 11 nucleotides match TRBD2. The CDR3 spans 15 residues. The J segment lost 2 bases and the V segment lost 4 bases, leaving 2 bases of the junction unmatched. The germline gives CDR1 MNHEY, CDR2 SMNVEV (reference sequence). CDR3 DNA: TGTGCCAGCAGTTCTAGCGGGGGGTACACAGATACGCAGTATTTT. Protein sequence: CASSSSGGYTDTQYF.

This sequence joins TRBV18 and TRBJ2-7, with TRBD1 matching 9 bases. The J segment lost 0 bases and the V segment lost 5 bases, leaving 5 bases of the junction unmatched. Germline V gives CDR1 KGHSH, CDR2 LQKENI. The CDR3 extends over 15 amino acids. The CDR3 sequence is CASSRGQGDSYEQYF. CDR3 nucleotide sequence: TGTGCCAGCTCAAGGGGACAGGGTGACTCCTACGAGCAGTACTTC.

The chain carries TRBV7-2 and TRBJ1-4; D might be TRBD1 (5 bases). Trimming removed 5 bases at V and 7 bases at J, with 14 bases between. The CDR3 has 14 amino acids. CDR1 is SGHTA and CDR2 is FQGNSA in the germline V gene. The CDR3 reads CASSLVGVGEKLFF. DNA of the CDR3: TGTGCCAGCAGCCTAGTGGGGGTGGGTGAAAAACTGTTTTTT.

The V call is TRBV29-1, the J call TRBJ1-2; 9 bases agree with TRBD1. Germline values: CDR1 SQVTM, CDR2 ANQGSEA. V shed 3 bases and J 7 bases; nucleotides not matched to a gene: 3. This CDR3 contains 12 residues. The CDR3 protein is CSVETGGGGYTF. CDR3 in DNA: TGCAGCGTTGAGACAGGGGGAGGTGGCTACACCTTC.

The chain couples TRBV6-1 to TRBJ1-5; possibly TRBD1 for D (6 bases). Trimming removed 3 bases from V and 4 bases from J, with 28 bases in between. This CDR3 has 20 residues. CDR1 and CDR2 from the germline V gene are MNHNS and SASEGT. The CDR3 protein is CASSDADKTRGTSINQPQHF. The CDR3 DNA reads as TGTGCCAGCAGTGACGCCGACAAGACCAGGGGCACTTCAATTAATCAGCCCCAGCATTTT.

This chain joins TRBV6-1 and TRBJ1-2, with D unclear. The CDR3 runs to 12 residues. The V end lost 4 bases, the J end lost 8 bases, and 11 bases lay between the germline ends. Germline CDR1 reads MNHNS; CDR2 reads SASEGT. This CDR3 is CASSGPESGYTF. The CDR3 DNA follows: TGTGCCAGCAGTGGACCGGAATCGGGCTACACCTTC.

The chain employs TRBV6-5 and TRBJ2-1, with 7 bases fitting TRBD2. From germline, CDR1 is MNHEY and CDR2 SVGAGI. The ends lost 2 bases at V and 7 bases at J; junction bases unmatched: 8. This CDR3 has 15 amino acids. The CDR3 loop reads CASSYGGGPGNEQFF. The CDR3 DNA sequence: TGTGCCAGCAGTTACGGGGGAGGGCCGGGTAATGAGCAGTTCTTC.

This chain joins TRBV4-2 and TRBJ1-6, with 8 bases that match TRBD1. The CDR3 consists of 15 residues. Germline V CDR1 and CDR2: LGHNA, YNFKEQ. With 7 bases clipped from V and 9 bases from J, the junction kept 11 bases outside the gene matches. The CDR3 loop reads CASNQLGQGGSPLHF. DNA of the CDR3: TGTGCCAGCAATCAACTAGGACAGGGCGGTTCACCCCTCCACTTT.

V usage is TRBV11-2 and J usage is TRBJ2-7, with D possibly being TRBD2 (6 bases). The CDR3 is made up of 14 amino acids. V lost 4 bases to trimming and J lost 1 base, with 11 bases between them. The V gene's germline CDR1 is SGHAT and CDR2 FQNNGV. CDR3 in DNA: TGTGCCAGCAGCTCCACCGGGACTTCCTACGAGCAGTACTTC. Translated, it gives CASSSTGTSYEQYF.

The chain combines TRBV28 with TRBJ2-1; 8 positions agree with TRBD2. Germline CDR1 reads MDHEN; CDR2 reads SYDVKM. The length of the CDR3 is 17 residues. Trimming cost V 5 bases and J 3 bases; bases outside gene matches: 12. CDR3 sequence reads: CASSPRGGDYNYNEQFF. CDR3 sequence (DNA): TGTGCCAGCAGTCCTCGGGGGGGCGACTATAACTACAATGAGCAGTTCTTC.

The genes are TRBV5-1 and TRBJ2-6, with D perhaps TRBD1 or TRBD2 (5 bases each). Germline V gene data show CDR1 as SGHRS and CDR2 as YFSETQ. This CDR3 spans 18 amino acids. With 2 bases removed from V and 0 bases from J, the gap between germline ends came to 15 bases. The CDR3 nucleotides read TGCGCCAGCAGCTTAACCACCCGGGACGTCTCTGGGGCCAACGTCCTGACTTTC. The encoded protein is CASSLTTRDVSGANVLTF.

The chain recombines TRBV5-1 with TRBJ1-6; 8 bases are a match to TRBD1. V was pared by 1 base and J by 5 bases, with 5 bases of the junction left unmatched. This CDR3 spans 16 amino acids. Germline CDR1 and CDR2: SGHRS and YFSETQ. DNA for the CDR3: TGCGCCAGCAGCTTGTCTACAGGGGGGAATAATTCACCCCTCCACTTT. It is translated as CASSLSTGGNNSPLHF.

The V gene is TRBV18, the J gene TRBJ2-2, with D hard to call. Trimming pared 7 bases from V and 0 bases from J, leaving 9 bases between. The CDR3 extends over 14 amino acids. The germline V gene has CDR1 KGHSH and CDR2 LQKENI. The CDR3 region has the DNA TGTGCCAGCTTCTATGGGGCGAACACCGGGGAGCTGTTTTTT. Its translation: CASFYGANTGELFF.

This chain links TRBV6-1 with TRBJ2-1; 8 bases are shared with TRBD1. J lost 4 bases, V lost 5 bases, and 7 bases had no gene match. The CDR3 runs 15 residues. The germline V gene has CDR1 MNHNS and CDR2 SASEGT. The CDR3 coding sequence is TGTGCCAGCAGTCCGCAGGGGGCCCTGTACAATGAGCAGTTCTTC. It yields the protein CASSPQGALYNEQFF.

The V and J genes are TRBV7-9 and TRBJ2-3; D is unclear. The germline CDR1 and CDR2 sequences are SEHNR and FQNEAQ (reference sequence). The CDR3 loop spans 12 amino acids. The V end lost 8 bases, the J end lost 6 bases, and 12 bases lay between the germline ends. CDR3 sequence (DNA): TGTGCCAGCGCACTTGGGAAGGATACGCAGTATTTT. The encoded protein is CASALGKDTQYF.

The chain joins TRBV16 to TRBJ2-7; 8 bases agree with TRBD1. Germline loops: CDR1 KGHSY, CDR2 FQNENV. This CDR3 has 15 residues. V gave up 2 bases and J gave up 5 bases; unmatched junction bases: 8. CDR3 DNA sequence: TGTGCCAGCAGCCAACCAGGGCAGGGGGCCAACGAGCAGTACTTC. As protein: CASSQPGQGANEQYF. The complete variable domain, with remaining parts taken from reference TRBV16 and TRBJ2-7, reads GEEVAQTPKHLVRGEGQKAKLYCAPIKGHSYVFWYQQVLKNEFKFLISFQNENVFDETGMPKERFSAKCLPNSPCSLEIQATKLEDSAVYFCASSQPGQGANEQYFGPGTRLTVT.

V gene TRBV2 combines with J gene TRBJ1-2; 7 bases agree with TRBD1. V lost 6 bases to trimming and J lost 0 bases; unmatched junction nucleotides: 4. The CDR3 runs to 14 residues. The V gene's germline CDR1 is SNHLY and CDR2 FYNNEI. The CDR3 sequence: CASSRDSPNYGYTF. DNA for the CDR3: TGTGCCAGCAGCCGGGACAGCCCTAACTATGGCTACACCTTC.

This clone was found once. The V and J genes are TRBV7-2 and TRBJ2-1, with a weak D call TRBD1 (8 bases). The CDR3 extends over 14 amino acids. Germline CDR1 reads SGHTA; CDR2 reads FQGNSA. Trimming removed 3 bases at V and 8 bases at J, with 14 bases between. CDR3 residues: CASSFSTGGDEQFF. CDR3 coding DNA: TGTGCCAGCAGCTTTTCCACAGGGGGGGATGAGCAGTTCTTC.

Only a few counts were recorded for this clone. This chain uses TRBV7-9 with TRBJ1-2, with TRBD1 matching 8 bases. Unmatched junction bases numbered 5, after V lost 1 base and J lost 4 bases. Germline V gives CDR1 SEHNR, CDR2 FQNEAQ (reference sequence). This CDR3 has 15 residues. In DNA form, the CDR3 reads TGTGCCAGCAGCTTAGGCCAGGGGGCTATCTATGGCTACACCTTC. Translation gives CASSLGQGAIYGYTF.

V is TRBV2 and J is TRBJ2-2, with D perhaps given as TRBD1 or TRBD2 (5 bases each). V lost 1 base and J lost 13, with 16 bases in between. The CDR3 is 14 amino acids. CDR1 SNHLY and CDR2 FYNNEI come from the germline V gene. CDR3 nucleotides: TGTGCCAGCAGTGAAGTACCGGGGTCTCAGGGGCTGTTTTTT. This encodes CASSEVPGSQGLFF.

In the case of this clone: Here the CDR3 omits its conserved ending phenylalanine or tryptophan, so a read error is the likely source. The chain is built from TRBV5-4 and TRBJ2-7; 13 bases match TRBD2. Germline CDR1 reads SGHNT; CDR2 reads YYREEE (reference sequence). V gave up 8 bases and J gave up 7 bases; unmatched junction bases: 18. The CDR3 loop spans 17 amino acids. CDR3 bases: TGTGCCAGTAGTCCAAATAAAACTAGCGGGAGGGCCATTGAGCAGTACCTC. Its protein is CASSPNKTSGRAIEQYL.